The 32 T cell receptor beta chains below come from one sample, sequenced in a study of cytomegalovirus exposure and HLA in healthy donors. With 60 Vbeta and 13 Jbeta primers, the PCR was carried out. TCRdb keeps only in-frame clones here, not all; method: immunoSEQ multiplex PCR. This sample has 55,000 to 80,000 clones; approximately 85% occur once, and the top ten carry over 8.5%. The source material was PBMCs. Receptors originate from a female donor in good health and CMV-seronegative.

V is TRBV2 and J is TRBJ2-5, with D perhaps TRBD2 (6 bases). V was pared by 4 bases and J by 3 bases, with 12 bases between. CDR1 is SNHLY, CDR2 FYNNEI, per germline. The CDR3 loop spans 14 amino acids. CDR3 protein: CASSVEGREETQYF. The CDR3 nucleotides read TGTGCCAGCAGTGTGGAGGGTCGGGAAGAGACCCAGTACTTC. Full variable domain (missing parts from reference TRBV2 and TRBJ2-5): EPEVTQTPSHQVTQMGQEVILRCVPISNHLYFYWYRQILGQKVEFLVSFYNNEISEKSEIFDDQFSVERPDGSNFTLKIRSTKLEDSAMYFCASSVEGREETQYFGPGTRLLVL.

V usage is TRBV28 and J usage is TRBJ2-7; a possible D gene is TRBD2 (6 bases). The CDR3 extends over 13 amino acids. Germline V gene data show CDR1 as MDHEN and CDR2 as SYDVKM. The V end was cut by 3 bases, the J end by 2 bases, with 8 bases between. Here the CDR3 reads CASSFGGTYEQYF. CDR3 nucleotides: TGTGCCAGCAGTTTCGGGGGAACCTACGAGCAGTACTTC.

The chain joins TRBV7-2 to TRBJ2-1, with 7 bases that match TRBD1. V lost 4 bases, J lost 0 bases, and 3 bases stayed unmatched. CDR1 SGHTA and CDR2 FQGNSA come from the germline V gene. CDR3 size: 15 residues. The CDR3 sequence: CASSSGQISYNEQFF. For the CDR3, the DNA is TGTGCCAGCAGCTCGGGACAGATCTCCTACAATGAGCAGTTCTTC. The variable domain in full, with the rest retrieved from reference TRBV7-2 and TRBJ2-1, is GAGVSQSPSNKVTEKGKDVELRCDPISGHTALYWYRQSLGQGLEFLIYFQGNSAPDKSGLPSDRFSAERTGGSVSTLTIQRTQQEDSAVYLCASSSGQISYNEQFFGPGTRLTVL.

DNA for the CDR3: TGTGCCAGCAGCCATGGGCGCGGGGGTGGAGGCAATGAGCAGTTCTTC. It encodes CASSHGRGGGGNEQFF. V gene TRBV5-6 combines with J gene TRBJ2-1, with 7 bases fitting TRBD2. Per germline, CDR1 SGHDT and CDR2 YYEEEE. Trimming at V came to 4 bases and at J to 6 bases, leaving 13 bases not matched to a gene. CDR3 length: 16 residues.

J is TRBJ2-2 and V is TRBV5-1; the match to TRBD2 covers 9 bases. V trimming: 2 bases; J trimming: 7 bases; junction bases outside the gene matches: 3. This CDR3 is built from 14 residues. CDR1 and CDR2 (germline): SGHRS, YFSETQ. The CDR3 DNA is TGCGCCAGCAGCTTTAGCGGGGGAATCGGGGAGCTGTTTTTT. It translates to CASSFSGGIGELFF. The complete variable domain, with remaining parts taken from reference TRBV5-1 and TRBJ2-2, reads KAGVTQTPRYLIKTRGQQVTLSCSPISGHRSVSWYQQTPGQGLQFLFEYFSETQRNKGNFPGRFSGRQFSNSRSEMNVSTLELGDSALYLCASSFSGGIGELFFGEGSRLTVL.

This chain connects TRBV12-5 to TRBJ2-1, with 13 nucleotides matching TRBD2. From germline, CDR1 is LGHNT and CDR2 FRNRAP. The CDR3 loop spans 14 amino acids. V gave up 6 bases and J gave up 8 bases; unmatched junction bases: 4. CDR3 region: CASGEGLAGDEQFF. Here the CDR3 DNA reads TGTGCTAGTGGCGAAGGACTAGCGGGGGATGAGCAGTTCTTC.

CDR3 amino acids: CASSSFEQGYSNQPQHF. CDR3 nucleotide sequence: TGTGCCAGCAGTTCATTCGAACAGGGGTATAGCAATCAGCCCCAGCATTTT. The J gene is TRBJ1-5, the V gene TRBV27; 7 positions match TRBD1. CDR1 is MNHEY and CDR2 is SMNVEV in the germline V gene (reference sequence). The CDR3 sequence is 17 residues long. The J segment lost 0 bases and the V segment lost 4 bases, leaving 9 bases of the junction unmatched.

The chain's CDR3 is CASRGGLASGSFFNEQFF. DNA of the CDR3: TGTGCCAGCAGGGGGGGTCTGGCTAGCGGGAGTTTCTTTAATGAGCAGTTCTTC. This rearrangement joins TRBV28 to TRBJ2-1; TRBD2 matches 10 bases. The germline V gene encodes CDR1 MDHEN and CDR2 SYDVKM. J gave up 7 bases and V 6 bases, and 18 bases lay outside the gene matches. The CDR3 has 18 residues.

Notes on this clone: At one end the junction does not follow the germline gene, possibly because of a read error. The genes are TRBV19 and TRBJ2-6; possible D gene TRBD2, 6 bases. There are 16 residues in the CDR3. Per the germline V gene, CDR1 is LNHDA and CDR2 is SQIVND (reference sequence). The CDR3 DNA sequence: TGTGCCGGGGGGACGGGACGGAGCTCTGGGGCCAACGGCCTGACTTTC. The encoded protein is CAGGTGRSSGANGLTF.

The chain carries TRBV29-1 and TRBJ1-1, with TRBD1 matching 7 bases. Trimming took 3 bases from V and 5 from J; bases not matched to a gene: 9. Germline values: CDR1 SQVTM, CDR2 ANQGSEA. The CDR3 is made up of 14 amino acids. DNA for the CDR3: TGCAGCGTTGATGTAACAGGGGCGGATACTGAAGCTTTCTTT. It translates to CSVDVTGADTEAFF.

This clone was seen just once. The J gene is TRBJ2-1, the V gene TRBV4-2; TRBD2 aligns across 13 bases. V lost 1 base to trimming and J lost 7 bases; unmatched junction nucleotides: 19. The CDR3 is 21 amino acids. Per germline, CDR1 LGHNA and CDR2 YNFKEQ. CDR3 region: CASSQVKEDSALAGGRNEQFF. As DNA, the CDR3 is TGTGCCAGCAGCCAAGTCAAGGAGGACAGTGCACTAGCGGGAGGGAGGAATGAGCAGTTCTTC.

The DNA for the CDR3 is TGTGCCAGCAGCTTAGGGACACCTAACACCGGGGAGCTGTTTTTT. Translation gives CASSLGTPNTGELFF. The chain couples TRBV7-3 to TRBJ2-2; D may be TRBD1 (6 bases). Germline CDR1 SGHTA, CDR2 FQGTGA. This CDR3 is built from 15 residues. V was cut by 2 bases and J by 2 bases, with 9 bases left in between.

This chain joins TRBV27 and TRBJ2-5; 8 positions match TRBD2. This CDR3 is 15 amino acids long. J was trimmed by 2 bases and V by 6 bases; bases with no gene match: 8. Germline loops: CDR1 MNHEY, CDR2 SMNVEV (reference sequence). CDR3 DNA: TGTGCCAGCAGACCACGGGAGGGAGGACAAGAGACCCAGTACTTC. Translation gives CASRPREGGQETQYF.

The chain joins TRBV23-1 to TRBJ2-1; D gene ambiguous. TRBV23-1 is labeled an ORF, and its function is uncertain. The CDR3 runs to 11 residues. The V end was cut by 6 bases, the J end by 9 bases, with 9 bases between. In DNA form, the CDR3 reads TGCGCCAGCAGCCGGGTGGGTGAGCAGTTCTTC. Amino acid sequence: CASSRVGEQFF.

This clone was counted a single time. The rearrangement links TRBV5-6 to TRBJ1-3; 12 nucleotides match TRBD1. Germline V gene sequence: CDR1 SGHDT, CDR2 YYEEEE. V trimming: 4 bases; J trimming: 2 bases; junction bases outside the gene matches: 7. The CDR3 runs to 17 residues. CDR3 amino acids: CASSTGTGGRTGNTIYF. DNA of the CDR3: TGTGCCAGCAGCACCGGGACAGGGGGCCGCACTGGAAACACCATATATTTT.

The rearrangement joins TRBV7-8 to TRBJ1-1; no definite D call. Germline V CDR1 and CDR2: SGHVS, FQNEAQ. Trimming shortened V by 1 base and J by 0 bases, and 9 bases separated the two germline ends. This CDR3 spans 15 amino acids. CDR3 coding DNA: TGTGCCAGCAGCTTAGTTGAGGGAATGAACACTGAAGCTTTCTTT. Translating it yields CASSLVEGMNTEAFF.

The gene calls are TRBV19 and TRBJ2-3; no clear D gene. Deletions cut 3 bases from V and 6 bases from J, with 10 bases between. This CDR3 comprises 13 residues. CDR1 and CDR2 from the germline V gene are LNHDA and SQIVND (reference sequence). The CDR3 DNA reads TGTGCCAGTAGTATTTCCCTGTCGGATACGCAGTATTTT. Amino acid sequence: CASSISLSDTQYF.

The J gene is TRBJ2-2, the V gene TRBV2, with D possibly being TRBD1 (7 bases). The CDR3 contains 14 residues. Looked up from germline, CDR1 is SNHLY and CDR2 is FYNNEI. V was trimmed by 5 bases and J by 4 bases, leaving 11 bases between them. The chain's CDR3 is CASSPQGGTGELFF. The DNA of the CDR3 is TGTGCCAGCAGTCCCCAGGGGGGCACCGGGGAGCTGTTTTTT.

This clone was counted between two and nine times. The gene calls are TRBV2 and TRBJ2-2; D ambiguous. The CDR3 contains 14 residues. The germline gives CDR1 SNHLY, CDR2 FYNNEI. Trimming shortened V by 4 bases and J by 2 bases, and 8 bases separated the two germline ends. CDR3 sequence: CASSVVANTGELFF. The CDR3 DNA reads TGTGCCAGCAGTGTGGTAGCTAACACCGGGGAGCTGTTTTTT.

This chain uses TRBV6-4 with TRBJ2-3; 8 bases line up with TRBD2. There are 16 residues in the CDR3. Germline CDR1 reads MRHNA; CDR2 reads SNTAGT. The V gene end was trimmed by 2 bases and the J gene end by 0 bases; junction bases not matched to a gene: 4. The CDR3 sequence: CASSDEAGGSTDTQYF. The CDR3 bases are TGTGCCAGCAGTGACGAGGCGGGGGGAAGCACAGATACGCAGTATTTT.

This clone was detected once. Sequence at one end of the junction differs from germline and may be a read error. The chain links TRBV7-9 to TRBJ1-4; perhaps TRBD1 as D (5 bases). The CDR3 has 16 residues. Germline V gene sequence: CDR1 SEHNR, CDR2 FQNEAQ (reference sequence). This chain's CDR3 is CSSTRMTAATNEKLFF. The CDR3 nucleotides are TGTTCCAGCACCCGGATGACAGCAGCAACTAATGAAAAACTGTTTTTT.

The J gene is TRBJ2-5, the V gene TRBV19, with a weak D call TRBD2 (5 bases). This CDR3 contains 15 residues. V was clipped by 6 bases and J by 5 bases, with 19 bases between them. Germline assignment: CDR1 LNHDA and CDR2 SQIVND (reference sequence). The CDR3 sequence: CASSPPDWTTETQYF. The DNA for the CDR3 is TGTGCCAGTAGCCCCCCGGACTGGACCACCGAGACCCAGTACTTC.

The chain employs TRBV5-6 and TRBJ2-7; D possibly corresponds to TRBD2 (5 bases). From germline, CDR1 is SGHDT and CDR2 YYEEEE. The CDR3 runs to 15 residues. V was pared by 2 bases and J by 6 bases, with 18 bases between. Here the CDR3 reads CASSLRGLNLVEQYF. In DNA form, the CDR3 reads TGTGCCAGCAGCTTACGAGGGCTGAATCTAGTCGAGCAGTACTTC.

This clone was observed a single time. The J gene is TRBJ1-4, the V gene TRBV27; 8 bases align to TRBD1. CDR1 MNHEY and CDR2 SMNVEV come from the germline V gene (reference sequence). The junction had 7 bases not matched to a gene; V was cut back by 8 bases and J by 5 bases. The CDR3 runs 14 residues. CDR3 protein: CASGDRGFNEKLFF. In DNA form, the CDR3 reads TGTGCCAGCGGCGACAGGGGATTCAATGAAAAACTGTTTTTT.

V and J are TRBV11-3 and TRBJ2-5, with D maybe TRBD1 (6 bases). Germline V gene lookup returns CDR1 SGHNT and CDR2 YENEEA. The CDR3 runs to 16 residues. The V gene lost 5 bases and the J gene lost 5 bases, with 21 bases spanning the gap. The CDR3: CASSRGSLGGRETQYF. As DNA, the CDR3 is TGTGCCAGCAGCCGAGGCTCTCTAGGGGGAAGGGAGACCCAGTACTTC. The entire variable domain, with the rest obtained from reference TRBV11-3 and TRBJ2-5, is as follows: EAGVVQSPRYKIIEKKQPVAFWCNPISGHNTLYWYLQNLGQGPELLIRYENEEAVDDSQLPKDRFSAERLKGVDSTLKIQPAELGDSAVYLCASSRGSLGGRETQYFGPGTRLLVL.

The V call is TRBV4-1, the J call TRBJ2-5; TRBD1 is a possible D gene (6 bases). The J call may not be correct, given that the DNA end is closer to TRBJ2-7. The CDR3 has 14 amino acids. Looked up from germline, CDR1 is MGHRA and CDR2 is YSYEKL. The CDR3 is CASSQDRGTYEQYF. In nucleotides, the CDR3 is TGCGCCAGCAGCCAAGACAGGGGCACCTACGAGCAGTACTTC.

This clone came up a few times. One end of the junction does not line up with germline, which may come from a read error. The chain links TRBV7-9 to TRBJ1-2; 7 bases align to TRBD1. The CDR3 has 17 residues. Germline V gene data show CDR1 as SEHNR and CDR2 as FQNEAQ (reference sequence). CDR3 protein: CSSSHGTLGGRAYGYTF. The DNA of the CDR3 is TGTTCCAGCAGCCACGGGACGTTAGGGGGCCGAGCCTATGGCTACACCTTC.

This clone was counted only a few times. The chain is built from TRBV27 and TRBJ1-5, with a tentative D call TRBD1 (5 bases). Germline assignment: CDR1 MNHEY and CDR2 SMNVEV (reference sequence). Trimming removed 3 bases at V and 7 bases at J, with 16 bases between. CDR3 length: 15 amino acids. CDR3 amino acids: CASSLGDGRVQPQHF. As DNA, the CDR3 is TGTGCCAGCAGTTTGGGGGACGGGAGGGTCCAGCCCCAGCATTTT.

V is TRBV30 and J is TRBJ2-7, with 9 bases matching TRBD1. CDR3 length: 16 amino acids. Trimming took 3 bases from V and 3 from J; bases not matched to a gene: 12. Germline values: CDR1 GTSNPN, CDR2 SVGIG (reference sequence). The CDR3 DNA follows: TGTGCCTGGAGCGGACATCCTCGGGACAGGGTCTACGAGCAGTACTTC. As protein: CAWSGHPRDRVYEQYF. Variable domain in full (rest from reference TRBV30 and TRBJ2-7): SQTIHQWPATLVQPVGSPLSLECTVEGTSNPNLYWYRQAAGRGLQLLFYSVGIGQISSEVPQNLSASRPQDRQFILSSKKLLLSDSGFYLCAWSGHPRDRVYEQYFGPGTRLTVT.

The table lists this clone with a few counts. The V and J genes are TRBV25-1 and TRBJ2-3, with D maybe TRBD2 (5 bases). The V and J ends lost 5 bases and 5 bases respectively, with 11 bases between them. Germline lookup yields CDR1 MGHDK and CDR2 SYGVNS. This CDR3 contains 13 residues. Written as DNA, the CDR3 is TGTGCCAGCAGTCTACTAGGGAGAGATACGCAGTATTTT. This translates into CASSLLGRDTQYF.

CDR3 DNA: TGTGCCAGCAGCGTAGCTACAGGGGGAGGTCCCTACGAGCAGTACTTC. Protein product: CASSVATGGGPYEQYF. V gene TRBV9 combines with J gene TRBJ2-7, with 8 bases lining up with TRBD1. This CDR3 region has 16 residues. Trimming took 0 bases from V and 2 from J; bases not matched to a gene: 7. Per germline, CDR1 SGDLS and CDR2 YYNGEE.

Written as DNA, the CDR3 is TGTGCCAGCTCACGCGACTCAATCCCAGAGACCCAGTACTTC. Encoded protein: CASSRDSIPETQYF. This chain connects TRBV18 to TRBJ2-5; D is ambiguous. Trimming took off 4 bases at V and 4 bases at J, with 13 bases between the two ends. This CDR3 is built from 14 residues. The germline gives CDR1 KGHSH, CDR2 LQKENI.